This T cell receptor (beta chain) was sequenced for a study of healthy donors' naive CD4 and CD8 T cells. Study context: Donors, half of them female, were 20-25, 40-50 or 60-70 years old. Study results and caveats: Naive CD4+ and CD8+ cells reportedly differed in usage of most V and J genes.

Each TCR library used roughly 490 ng of total RNA and a linear amplification protocol. TCRdb analysed the reads with MiXCR anew, one entry per CDR3 protein. There are some 190,000 distinct CDR3 sequences in the sample; about 76% occur only once, and about 2.1% lies in the top ten. About this clonotype itself: Its target is not known.

This receptor was identified in a pool of human donors in good health; the sample pools cells from several healthy donors. Sequencing input: naive CD4+ and CD8+ T cells sorted from blood, pooled from several donors.

For the CDR3, the DNA is TGCGCCAGCAGCCTCGACAGGACAGGCTACACCTTC. This translates into CASSLDRTGYTF. The chain combines TRBV4-3 with TRBJ1-2, with a tentative D call TRBD1 (6 bases). Per the germline V gene, CDR1 is LGHNA and CDR2 is YSLEER. The CDR3 contains 12 residues. Trimming removed 4 bases at V and 8 bases at J, with 11 bases between.